The 22 T cell receptor beta chains below were found in one sample sequenced in a study of a mutant IDH1 vaccine in newly diagnosed glioma. Documented time point: baseline, week 1 (first vaccination visit). The treatment denotes: pre-vaccination baseline after standard-of-care therapy. Method: immunoSEQ multiplex PCR; TCRdb's copy keeps in-frame clones and lacks some. The repertoire holds some 95,000 clones, with around four fifths as singletons. The specimen comprised PBMCs, sampled from a glioma patient treated with radiotherapy, temozolomide or both. These receptors were collected from a man in his forties or fifties with glioma.

The rearrangement joins TRBV30 to TRBJ2-2; D not certain. This CDR3 comprises 11 residues. The V and J ends lost 1 base and 6 bases respectively, with 3 bases between them. CDR1 and CDR2 (germline): GTSNPN, SVGIG (reference sequence). The CDR3 region has the DNA TGTGCCTGGAGTGGTGCCGGGGAGCTGTTTTTT. This translates into CAWSGAGELFF.

The chain recombines TRBV5-6 with TRBJ2-1; D is undetermined. V was trimmed by 6 bases and J by 2 bases, leaving 15 bases between them. The CDR3 contains 15 residues. Germline values: CDR1 SGHDT, CDR2 YYEEEE. The chain's CDR3 is CASIPSGNPYNEQFF. CDR3 nucleotide sequence: TGTGCCAGCATCCCCTCGGGTAATCCCTACAATGAGCAGTTCTTC.

The rearrangement joins TRBV9 to TRBJ1-1; possible D gene TRBD1, 5 bases. The CDR3 has 14 amino acids. Between the trimmed V and J ends, which lost 0 bases and 6 bases, there was a span of 12 bases. The V gene's germline CDR1 is SGDLS and CDR2 YYNGEE. For the CDR3, the DNA is TGTGCCAGCAGCGTAGGACAGCCGCCCGCTGAAGCTTTCTTT. Translation: CASSVGQPPAEAFF. Full variable domain (outside the CDR3, taken from reference TRBV9 and TRBJ1-1): DSGVTQTPKHLITATGQRVTLRCSPRSGDLSVYWYQQSLDQGLQFLIQYYNGEERAKGNILERFSAQQFPDLHSELNLSSLELGDSALYFCASSVGQPPAEAFFGQGTRLTVV.

The J gene is TRBJ1-5, the V gene TRBV6-5, with D perhaps matching TRBD1 (5 bases). The CDR3 is 12 amino acids. In germline, CDR1 is MNHEY, CDR2 SVGAGI. Trimming shortened V by 8 bases and J by 4 bases, and 9 bases separated the two germline ends. The CDR3: CASGRGNQPQHF. Here the CDR3 DNA reads TGTGCCAGCGGAAGGGGTAATCAGCCCCAGCATTTT.

This chain uses TRBV18 with TRBJ2-2; no clear D. The CDR3 spans 14 residues. The germline V gene encodes CDR1 KGHSH and CDR2 LQKENI. V lost 6 bases, J lost 1 base, and 9 bases lay in between. CDR3 in amino acids: CASSPVRNTGELFF. The DNA for the CDR3 is TGTGCCAGCTCCCCAGTTCGGAACACCGGGGAGCTGTTTTTT.

This chain links TRBV2 with TRBJ2-5, with 7 nucleotides matching TRBD1. Per germline, CDR1 SNHLY and CDR2 FYNNEI. Trimming took 4 bases from V and 6 from J; bases not matched to a gene: 11. The CDR3 has 15 amino acids. CDR3 amino acids: CASSGTQTGSKTQYF. The CDR3 DNA follows: TGTGCCAGCAGTGGAACGCAGACAGGGAGCAAGACCCAGTACTTC.

This chain joins TRBV30 and TRBJ1-1; D is unresolved. The V gene lost 1 base and the J gene lost 2 bases, with 11 bases spanning the gap. The CDR3 contains 14 residues. Germline V gives CDR1 GTSNPN, CDR2 SVGIG (reference sequence). CDR3 in amino acids: CAWSASWVNTEAFF. CDR3 bases: TGTGCCTGGAGTGCCTCCTGGGTCAACACTGAAGCTTTCTTT.

The rearrangement links TRBV7-9 to TRBJ1-1, with D tentatively TRBD1 (5 bases). The CDR3 contains 15 residues. Looked up from germline, CDR1 is SEHNR and CDR2 is FQNEAQ (reference sequence). V lost 1 base and J lost 0, with 9 bases in between. CDR3 residues: CASSLEEGMNTEAFF. CDR3 coding DNA: TGTGCCAGCAGCTTAGAGGAGGGGATGAACACTGAAGCTTTCTTT.

The genes are TRBV10-2 and TRBJ2-5; the D gene is possibly TRBD1 (7 bases). The J call could be wrong; TRBJ2-7 is a better fit for the DNA end. The germline gives CDR1 WSHSY, CDR2 SAAADI. This CDR3 comprises 13 residues. The CDR3 region has the DNA TGCGCCAGCAGCCCAGGGGGGAGGAACGAGCAGTACTTC. This gives the protein CASSPGGRNEQYF.

The chain couples TRBV5-1 to TRBJ2-3, with 11 bases fitting TRBD2. From germline, CDR1 is SGHRS and CDR2 YFSETQ. The CDR3 extends over 17 amino acids. Unmatched junction bases numbered 13, after V lost 4 bases and J lost 6 bases. The CDR3: CASSLLLAGGGIDTQYF. The DNA of the CDR3 is TGCGCCAGCAGCCTGCTTTTAGCGGGAGGGGGTATCGATACGCAGTATTTT.

The chain carries TRBV25-1 and TRBJ2-7, with TRBD1 matching over 7 bases. Germline V gives CDR1 MGHDK, CDR2 SYGVNS. The CDR3 spans 13 residues. The V gene end was trimmed by 7 bases and the J gene end by 7 bases; junction bases not matched to a gene: 10. The CDR3 sequence: CASKTAGGGEQYF. As DNA, the CDR3 is TGTGCCAGCAAGACGGCAGGGGGTGGTGAGCAGTACTTC.

CDR3 sequence (DNA): TGTGCCAGCAGCTCTCGCAGGGGACCCACAGATACGCAGTATTTT. Translating it yields CASSSRRGPTDTQYF. J is TRBJ2-3 and V is TRBV11-3; D possibly corresponds to TRBD1 (6 bases). This CDR3 has 15 amino acids. Trimming left V 4 bases short and J 2 bases short, with 13 bases between. The germline V gene has CDR1 SGHNT and CDR2 YENEEA.

This chain uses TRBV25-1 with TRBJ1-2, with 11 bases lining up with TRBD1. This CDR3 has 15 residues. Per germline, CDR1 MGHDK and CDR2 SYGVNS. The trim removed 4 bases at V and 8 bases at J, leaving 9 bases unmatched. The CDR3 here is CASSAAGQGVAGYTF. CDR3 nucleotides: TGTGCCAGCAGTGCGGCGGGACAGGGGGTAGCGGGCTACACCTTC.

This clone was seen only once. This chain connects TRBV7-8 to TRBJ1-3; D gene ambiguous. CDR1 and CDR2 (germline): SGHVS, FQNEAQ. CDR3 size: 16 residues. Trimming left V 2 bases short and J 0 bases short, with 11 bases between. CDR3 region: CASSLYRALSGNTIYF. The DNA of the CDR3 is TGTGCCAGCAGCTTATACCGGGCACTCTCTGGAAACACCATATATTTT.

The CDR3 is CASSKDDRITDTQYF. The CDR3 nucleotides are TGTGCCAGCAGTAAAGATGACAGAATCACAGATACGCAGTATTTT. This rearrangement joins TRBV21-1 to TRBJ2-3; the table calls TRBD1, which could not be checked here. TRBV21-1 is shown as a pseudogene. The CDR3 runs to 15 residues.

V usage is TRBV18 and J usage is TRBJ2-7, with 9 bases matching TRBD1. This CDR3 has 15 residues. CDR1 and CDR2 from the germline V gene are KGHSH and LQKENI. Germline trimming cut 0 bases from V and 4 bases from J; bases unmatched to any gene: 4. This CDR3 reads CASSPPGTGWYEQYF. The DNA of the CDR3 is TGTGCCAGCTCACCACCAGGGACAGGGTGGTACGAGCAGTACTTC.

The genes are TRBV4-1 and TRBJ2-1; 14 bases match TRBD2. The CDR3 sequence is 19 residues long. Trimming removed 4 bases from V and 0 bases from J; junction bases left unmatched: 8. Looked up from germline, CDR1 is MGHRA and CDR2 is YSYEKL. As DNA, the CDR3 is TGCGCCAGCAGCCGCCCCGGGACTAGCGGGAGAATCTCCTACAATGAGCAGTTCTTC. Translation gives CASSRPGTSGRISYNEQFF.

The rearrangement uses TRBV5-5 and TRBJ2-7; 9 bases line up with TRBD1. Germline V gives CDR1 SGHKS, CDR2 YYEKEE (reference sequence). This CDR3 is 15 amino acids long. With 3 bases clipped from V and 4 bases from J, the junction kept 8 bases outside the gene matches. The DNA of the CDR3 is TGTGCCAGCAGCTCACCGGGACAGGGAGCATACGAGCAGTACTTC. Residues: CASSSPGQGAYEQYF. Full variable domain (remainder filled in from reference TRBV5-5 and TRBJ2-7): DAGVTQSPTHLIKTRGQQVTLRCSPISGHKSVSWYQQVLGQGPQFIFQYYEKEERGRGNFPDRFSARQFPNYSSELNVNALLLGDSALYLCASSSPGQGAYEQYFGPGTRLTVT.

V usage is TRBV5-4 and J usage is TRBJ2-2, with TRBD1 matching over 9 bases. Losses at the gene ends were 4 bases for V and 3 bases for J; bases not matched to a gene: 7. Germline V lookup: CDR1 SGHNT, CDR2 YYREEE (reference sequence). The CDR3 spans 16 residues. As DNA, the CDR3 is TGTGCCAGCAGCCCAAGACAGGGGGTTCACACCGGGGAGCTGTTTTTT. It is translated as CASSPRQGVHTGELFF.

The chain uses TRBV6-6 and TRBJ2-7, with TRBD2 matching 8 bases. The CDR3 loop spans 14 amino acids. The trim removed 6 bases at V and 3 bases at J, leaving 7 bases unmatched. Germline V gene data show CDR1 as MNHNY and CDR2 as SVGAGI (reference sequence). CDR3 in amino acids: CASSLAGVLYEQYF. CDR3 coding DNA: TGTGCCAGCAGCCTAGCGGGTGTACTCTACGAGCAGTACTTC.

This chain joins TRBV5-4 and TRBJ1-1; the D is unclear. CDR1 is SGHNT and CDR2 is YYREEE in the germline V gene (reference sequence). The CDR3 is made up of 14 amino acids. Between the trimmed V and J ends, which lost 0 bases and 1 base, there was a span of 7 bases. This CDR3 reads CASSLVTRNTEAFF. The DNA of the CDR3 is TGTGCCAGCAGCTTGGTGACCCGGAACACTGAAGCTTTCTTT.

On this clone itself: The junction shows a germline mismatch at one end, possibly a read error. J is TRBJ2-1 and V is TRBV7-3; 8 nucleotides line up with TRBD2. This CDR3 has 16 amino acids. The germline V gene encodes CDR1 SGHTA and CDR2 FQGTGA. The CDR3 here is CASCFRTSILNYEQFF. As DNA, the CDR3 is TGTGCCAGCTGCTTTAGGACTAGCATACTAAACTATGAGCAGTTCTTC.